Only a few counts were recorded for the clone carrying this T cell receptor beta chain. Ages ranged from about 18 to 89 years, with residence in fewer than 25 US areas. Clones were sequenced by immunoSEQ multiplex PCR, and TCRdb holds only the in-frame ones, with some missing. Of roughly 250,000 clones in the sample, under 95% are singletons; the top ten hold around 1.8%. V was shortened by 4 bases and J by 7 bases, with 14 bases between the two germline ends. The CDR3 spans 15 residues. Germline values: CDR1 MDHEN, CDR2 SYDVKM. The data belong to a study of blood T cell repertoires in COVID-19. The source of this sequence is a woman aged 18 to 35 who had recovered from COVID-19. The sample taken for sequencing was PBMCs or T cells enriched from blood (not recorded which). V gene TRBV28 combines with J gene TRBJ1-6; possible D gene TRBD1, 6 bases. The chain's CDR3 is CASSSMVGANSPLHF. The DNA of the CDR3 is TGTGCCAGCAGTTCCATGGTGGGGGCCAATTCACCCCTCCACTTT.